Below, one TCR beta chain is given with its context. Repertoires were generated with immunoSEQ multiplex PCR, while TCRdb's copy carries only in-frame clones and drops some. Counted here are approximately 130,000 clones, more than 60% occurring once; the ten biggest clones make up roughly 2%. Per germline, CDR1 MGHDK and CDR2 SYGVNS. This CDR3 contains 15 residues. V dropped 4 bases and J dropped 1 base, with 12 bases sitting between them. The data derive from a study of blood T cell repertoires in COVID-19. Material for sequencing was peripheral blood. The rearrangement links TRBV25-1 to TRBJ2-3; maybe TRBD1 (6 bases). This sequence was found in a woman in her seventies with acute or convalescent COVID-19. CDR3 nucleotides: TGTGCCAGCAGTGTCCAGGGGAGCGGCACAGATACGCAGTATTTT. Its protein product is CASSVQGSGTDTQYF.